These 13 T cell receptor beta chains came from one sample sequenced in a study of blood T cell repertoires in COVID-19. Clones were sequenced by immunoSEQ multiplex PCR, and TCRdb holds only the in-frame ones, with some missing. Here the sample spans roughly 70,000 clones, approximately 89% being singletons. The sequenced material came from peripheral blood. Receptors were obtained from a man at least 80 years old with acute or convalescent COVID-19.

This clone was counted only a few times. The chain employs TRBV18 and TRBJ1-5; weak D call: TRBD1 (5 bases). V was trimmed by 0 bases and J by 0 bases, leaving 12 bases between them. This CDR3 has 17 residues. Germline CDR1 is KGHSH and CDR2 is LQKENI. CDR3 in amino acids: CASSPPNRRGSNQPQHF. The CDR3 DNA is TGTGCCAGCTCACCACCAAACCGGAGGGGTAGCAATCAGCCCCAGCATTTT.

The chain's CDR3 is CASSYTGDSFGYTF. CDR3 nucleotides: TGTGCCAGCAGCTACACAGGGGACTCTTTCGGCTACACCTTC. The chain has TRBV4-2 and TRBJ1-2; 7 nucleotides line up with TRBD1. Germline V gene sequence: CDR1 LGHNA, CDR2 YNFKEQ. V lost 5 bases, J lost 8 bases, and 11 bases stayed unmatched. The CDR3 extends over 14 amino acids.

This rearrangement joins TRBV15 to TRBJ2-1; the match to TRBD2 covers 9 bases. Germline CDR1 reads LNHNV; CDR2 reads YYDKDF (reference sequence). V was clipped by 0 bases and J by 2 bases; unmatched bases: 2. The CDR3 loop spans 16 amino acids. For the CDR3, the DNA is TGTGCCACCAGCAGAGAACTAGCGGGCGCCTACAATGAGCAGTTCTTC. Residues: CATSRELAGAYNEQFF. The full variable domain, rest sourced from reference TRBV15 and TRBJ2-1, is DAMVIQNPRYQVTQFGKPVTLSCSQTLNHNVMYWYQQKSSQAPKLLFHYYDKDFNNEADTPDNFQSRRPNTSFCFLDIRSPGLGDTAMYLCATSRELAGAYNEQFFGPGTRLTVL.

This clone was counted once. The V call is TRBV5-1, the J call TRBJ2-7; TRBD1 matches 10 bases. Germline V gene sequence: CDR1 SGHRS, CDR2 YFSETQ. The CDR3 contains 14 residues. V was pared by 6 bases and J by 3 bases, with 6 bases of the junction left unmatched. CDR3: CASKDRTGGYEQYF. CDR3 DNA sequence: TGCGCCAGCAAGGACCGGACAGGGGGCTACGAGCAGTACTTC.

The chain couples TRBV2 to TRBJ1-2; 7 bases are a match to TRBD1. Germline V lookup: CDR1 SNHLY, CDR2 FYNNEI. J was trimmed by 5 bases and V by 6 bases; bases with no gene match: 3. The CDR3 is 12 residues long. This CDR3 is CASSTGDYGYTF. Written as DNA, the CDR3 is TGTGCCAGCAGCACAGGGGATTATGGCTACACCTTC. Full variable domain (outside the CDR3, taken from reference TRBV2 and TRBJ1-2): EPEVTQTPSHQVTQMGQEVILRCVPISNHLYFYWYRQILGQKVEFLVSFYNNEISEKSEIFDDQFSVERPDGSNFTLKIRSTKLEDSAMYFCASSTGDYGYTFGSGTRLTVV.

The V call is TRBV11-3, the J call TRBJ1-1, with 8 bases aligning to TRBD1. Trimming at V came to 6 bases and at J to 7 bases, leaving 7 bases not matched to a gene. CDR1 is SGHNT, CDR2 YENEEA, per germline. CDR3 length: 13 residues. The CDR3 protein is CASSLDRGNEAFF. Here the CDR3 DNA reads TGTGCCAGCAGTCTCGACAGGGGAAATGAAGCTTTCTTT.

The chain carries TRBV5-1 and TRBJ2-3; 10 nucleotides match TRBD1. The J segment lost 4 bases and the V segment lost 0 bases, leaving 2 bases of the junction unmatched. CDR3 length: 15 amino acids. Germline V CDR1 and CDR2: SGHRS, YFSETQ. CDR3 residues: CASSLGQGAADTQYF. CDR3 coding DNA: TGCGCCAGCAGCTTGGGACAGGGGGCGGCAGATACGCAGTATTTT.

This clone has a count of ten or more. This sequence joins TRBV9 and TRBJ2-6; maybe TRBD1 (6 bases). Germline CDR1 SGDLS, CDR2 YYNGEE. V lost 7 bases and J lost 0, with 14 bases in between. This CDR3 has 16 residues. CDR3: CASVTGPYSGANVLTF. CDR3 DNA: TGTGCCAGCGTGACAGGACCGTACTCTGGGGCCAACGTCCTGACTTTC.

The V gene is TRBV7-8, the J gene TRBJ2-7; 13 bases are a match to TRBD2. CDR3 length equals 16 residues. V gave up 4 bases and J gave up 5 bases; unmatched junction bases: 8. Germline V gives CDR1 SGHVS, CDR2 FQNEAQ. CDR3 sequence (DNA): TGTGCCAGCAGCTCGATAAGACTAGCGGGAGGCGACGAGCAGTACTTC. The encoded protein is CASSSIRLAGGDEQYF.

The V gene is TRBV5-1, the J gene TRBJ1-2, with a weak D call TRBD1 (5 bases). V gave up 6 bases and J gave up 8 bases, with 23 bases separating them. The CDR3 is made up of 15 amino acids. CDR1 and CDR2 (germline): SGHRS, YFSETQ. The CDR3 spells CASNPDPGLRGGYTF. The CDR3 DNA is TGCGCCAGCAATCCCGATCCGGGACTACGAGGCGGCTACACCTTC.

Written as DNA, the CDR3 is TGCGCCAGCAGCCAAGAGTGGGCAGGGTTTGGAAACACCATATATTTT. Translating gives CASSQEWAGFGNTIYF. The chain carries TRBV4-1 and TRBJ1-3, with D perhaps matching TRBD1 (5 bases). The CDR3 sequence is 16 residues long. The V gene's germline CDR1 is MGHRA and CDR2 YSYEKL. The germline V and J ends were trimmed by 0 bases and 3 bases, with 12 bases remaining between them.

In DNA, the CDR3 is TGTGCCAGCAGTTTATTGGGACAGGGATCAAACACCATATATTTT. Residues: CASSLLGQGSNTIYF. This chain links TRBV27 with TRBJ1-3; the match to TRBD1 covers 9 bases. The J segment lost 6 bases and the V segment lost 1 base, leaving 4 bases of the junction unmatched. The germline gives CDR1 MNHEY, CDR2 SMNVEV (reference sequence). This CDR3 contains 15 residues.

This clone showed up just a few times. Other DNA sequences within the sample encode an identical CDR3. V and J are TRBV9 and TRBJ1-1; the D is unclear. The CDR3 extends over 12 amino acids. Germline CDR1 is SGDLS and CDR2 is YYNGEE. Trimming shortened V by 0 bases and J by 7 bases, and 7 bases separated the two germline ends. The CDR3 protein is CASSVAGGEAFF. CDR3 bases: TGTGCCAGCAGCGTAGCTGGCGGTGAAGCTTTCTTT.